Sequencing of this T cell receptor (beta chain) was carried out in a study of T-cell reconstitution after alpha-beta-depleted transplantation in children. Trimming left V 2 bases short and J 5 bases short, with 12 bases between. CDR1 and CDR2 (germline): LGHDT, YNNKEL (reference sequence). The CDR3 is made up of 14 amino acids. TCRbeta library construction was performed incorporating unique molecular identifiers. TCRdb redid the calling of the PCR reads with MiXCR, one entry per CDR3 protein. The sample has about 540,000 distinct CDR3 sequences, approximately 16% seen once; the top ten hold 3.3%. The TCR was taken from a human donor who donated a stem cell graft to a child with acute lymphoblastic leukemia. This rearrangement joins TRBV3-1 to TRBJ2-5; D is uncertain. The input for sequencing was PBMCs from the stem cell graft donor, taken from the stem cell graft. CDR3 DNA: TGTGCCAGCAGCCAACCAGGTGGGATGGAGACCCAGTACTTC. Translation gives CASSQPGGMETQYF.